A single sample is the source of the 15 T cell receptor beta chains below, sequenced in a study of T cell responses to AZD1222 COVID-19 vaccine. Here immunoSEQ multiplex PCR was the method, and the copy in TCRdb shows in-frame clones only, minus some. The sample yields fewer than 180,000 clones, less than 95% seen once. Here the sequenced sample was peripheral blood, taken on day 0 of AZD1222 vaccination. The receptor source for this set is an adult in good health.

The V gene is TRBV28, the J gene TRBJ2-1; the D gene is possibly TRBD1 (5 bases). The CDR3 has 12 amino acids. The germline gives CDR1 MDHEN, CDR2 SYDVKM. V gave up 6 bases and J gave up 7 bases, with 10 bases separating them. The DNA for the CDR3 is TGTGCCAGCAGCTCCAGACAGAATGAGCAGTTCTTC. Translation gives CASSSRQNEQFF.

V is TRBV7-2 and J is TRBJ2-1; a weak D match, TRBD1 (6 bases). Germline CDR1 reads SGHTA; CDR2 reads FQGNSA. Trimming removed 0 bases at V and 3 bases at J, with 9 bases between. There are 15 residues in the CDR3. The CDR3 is CASSLAGAFYNEQFF. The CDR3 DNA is TGTGCCAGCAGCTTAGCGGGGGCCTTCTACAATGAGCAGTTCTTC.

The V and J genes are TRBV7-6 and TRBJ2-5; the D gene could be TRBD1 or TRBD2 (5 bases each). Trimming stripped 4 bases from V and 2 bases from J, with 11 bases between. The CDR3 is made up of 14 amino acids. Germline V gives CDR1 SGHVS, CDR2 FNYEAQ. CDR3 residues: CASSSGWGQETQYF. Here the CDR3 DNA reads TGTGCCAGCAGCTCCGGGTGGGGGCAAGAGACCCAGTACTTC.

The CDR3 coding sequence is TGTGCCACCAGCAGAGATCTCATACCTTCACCCCTCCACTTT. Its protein is CATSRDLIPSPLHF. The J gene is TRBJ1-6, the V gene TRBV15, with no clear D. The length of the CDR3 is 14 residues. From germline, CDR1 is LNHNV and CDR2 YYDKDF (reference sequence). Between the trimmed V and J ends, which lost 0 bases and 9 bases, there was a span of 9 bases. Based on the CDR3 plus reference TRBV15 and TRBJ1-6, the full variable domain is DAMVIQNPRYQVTQFGKPVTLSCSQTLNHNVMYWYQQKSSQAPKLLFHYYDKDFNNEADTPDNFQSRRPNTSFCFLDIRSPGLGDTAMYLCATSRDLIPSPLHFGNGTRLTVT.

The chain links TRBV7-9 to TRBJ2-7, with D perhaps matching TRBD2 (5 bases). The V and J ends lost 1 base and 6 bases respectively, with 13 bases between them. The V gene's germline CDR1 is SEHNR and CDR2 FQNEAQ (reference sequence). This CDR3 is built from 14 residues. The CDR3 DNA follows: TGTGCCAGCAGCTTAGAGGCAGGACGGGGCGAGCAGTACGTC. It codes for CASSLEAGRGEQYV.

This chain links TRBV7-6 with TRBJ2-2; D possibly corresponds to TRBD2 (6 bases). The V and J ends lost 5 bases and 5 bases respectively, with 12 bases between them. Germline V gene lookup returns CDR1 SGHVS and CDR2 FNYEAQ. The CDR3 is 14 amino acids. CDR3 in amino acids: CASSPLGLTGELFF. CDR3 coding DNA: TGTGCCAGCAGCCCATTAGGACTAACCGGGGAGCTGTTTTTT.

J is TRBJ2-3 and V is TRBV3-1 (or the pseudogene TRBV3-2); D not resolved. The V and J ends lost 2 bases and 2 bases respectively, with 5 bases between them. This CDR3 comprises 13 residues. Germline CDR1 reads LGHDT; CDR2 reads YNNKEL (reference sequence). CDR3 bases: TGTGCCAGCAGCCAAACAGTCACAGATACGCAGTATTTT. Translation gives CASSQTVTDTQYF.

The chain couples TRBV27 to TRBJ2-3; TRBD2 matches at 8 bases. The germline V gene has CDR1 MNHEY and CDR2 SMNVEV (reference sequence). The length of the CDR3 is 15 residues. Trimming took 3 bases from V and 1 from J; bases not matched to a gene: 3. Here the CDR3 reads CASSFWRGGTDTQYF. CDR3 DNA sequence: TGTGCCAGCAGTTTCTGGCGGGGGGGCACAGATACGCAGTATTTT.

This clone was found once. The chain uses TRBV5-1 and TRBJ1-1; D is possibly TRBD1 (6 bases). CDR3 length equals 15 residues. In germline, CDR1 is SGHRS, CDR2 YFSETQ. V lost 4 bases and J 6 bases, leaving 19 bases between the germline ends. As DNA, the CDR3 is TGCGCCAGCAGCATCGGACACAGGGACGTCTCTGAAGCTTTCTTT. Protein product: CASSIGHRDVSEAFF.

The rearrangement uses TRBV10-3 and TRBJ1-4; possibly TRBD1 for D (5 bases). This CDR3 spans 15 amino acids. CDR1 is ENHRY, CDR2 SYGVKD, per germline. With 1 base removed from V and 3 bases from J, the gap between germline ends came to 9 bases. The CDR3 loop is CAISEFGGSNEKLFF. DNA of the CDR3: TGTGCCATCAGTGAGTTCGGGGGTTCTAATGAAAAACTGTTTTTT.

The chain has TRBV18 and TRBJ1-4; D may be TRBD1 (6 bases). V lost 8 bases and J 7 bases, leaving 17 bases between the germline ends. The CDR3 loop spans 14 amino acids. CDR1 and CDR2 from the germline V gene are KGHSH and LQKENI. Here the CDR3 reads CASRLQGEAEKLFF. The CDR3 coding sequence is TGTGCCAGCCGGCTACAGGGAGAGGCTGAAAAACTGTTTTTT.

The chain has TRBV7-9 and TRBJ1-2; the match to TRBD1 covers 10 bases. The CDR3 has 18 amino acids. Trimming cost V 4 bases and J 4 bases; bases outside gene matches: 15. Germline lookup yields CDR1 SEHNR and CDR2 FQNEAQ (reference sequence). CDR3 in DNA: TGTGCCAGCAGCTCCCTCCGGGGGACAGGGGTGTTACTCTATGGCTACACCTTC. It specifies CASSSLRGTGVLLYGYTF.

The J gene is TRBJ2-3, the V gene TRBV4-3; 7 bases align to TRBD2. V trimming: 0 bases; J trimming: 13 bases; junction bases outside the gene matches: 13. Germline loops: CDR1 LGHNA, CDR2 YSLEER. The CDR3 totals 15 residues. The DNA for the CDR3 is TGCGCCAGCAGCCAAGATATGCGCGGGAGACGAGAGGAGTATTTT. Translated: CASSQDMRGRREEYF.

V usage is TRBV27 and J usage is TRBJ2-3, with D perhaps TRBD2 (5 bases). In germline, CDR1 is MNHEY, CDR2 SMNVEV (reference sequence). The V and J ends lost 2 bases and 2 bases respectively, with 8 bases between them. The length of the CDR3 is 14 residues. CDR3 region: CASSLVLATDTQYF. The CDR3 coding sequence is TGTGCCAGCAGTTTAGTGCTAGCCACAGATACGCAGTATTTT.

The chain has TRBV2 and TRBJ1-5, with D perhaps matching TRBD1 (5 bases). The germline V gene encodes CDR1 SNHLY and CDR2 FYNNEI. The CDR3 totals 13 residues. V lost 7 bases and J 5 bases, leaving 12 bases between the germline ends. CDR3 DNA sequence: TGTGCCAGCATGAGGGGCGGCGATCAGCCCCAGCATTTT. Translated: CASMRGGDQPQHF.